Sequencing of this TCR beta chain was carried out in a study of T cell responses to AZD1222 COVID-19 vaccine. Repertoires were generated with immunoSEQ multiplex PCR, while TCRdb's copy carries only in-frame clones and drops some. The table lists under 100,000 clones, approximately 89% of them singletons. This receptor was taken from an adult in good health. Material: peripheral blood, obtained on day 0 of AZD1222 vaccination.

CDR3 loop: CASSQGTGNHYGYTF. The CDR3 coding sequence is TGCGCCAGCAGCCAAGGGACAGGGAATCACTATGGCTACACCTTC. J is TRBJ1-2 and V is TRBV4-1, with 8 bases fitting TRBD1. Germline V gene data show CDR1 as MGHRA and CDR2 as YSYEKL. Trimming removed 1 base from V and 3 bases from J; junction bases left unmatched: 4. The CDR3 is 15 residues long.